This TCR beta chain was documented in a study of cytomegalovirus exposure and HLA in healthy donors. General observations from the study: Altogether, some 160 TCR beta chains were recorded as cytomegalovirus-associated. Rare sequences made up most TCRs, while some public TCRs were found in many donors. Exclusion applied to some V segments, including TRBV6-2 and TRBV6-3, as they were indistinguishable.

Comments on this clone: Its antigen is unknown.

This CDR3 spans 13 amino acids. Germline CDR1 and CDR2: SGDLS and YYNGEE. The V gene lost 4 bases and the J gene lost 1 base, with 8 bases spanning the gap. PCR was performed using 60 Vbeta and 13 Jbeta primers. Clones were read by immunoSEQ multiplex PCR, and TCRdb kept only the in-frame ones, dropping some. The sample gives about 160,000 clones, roughly 79% of which show up once; about 0.93% is in the top ten. The receptor was isolated from a woman aged 45-60 years in good health and CMV-seropositive. The sequenced material came from PBMCs. The chain uses TRBV9 and TRBJ1-1, with D hard to call. The chain's CDR3 is CASSQNRNTEAFF. As DNA, the CDR3 is TGTGCCAGCAGCCAAAACAGGAACACTGAAGCTTTCTTT.